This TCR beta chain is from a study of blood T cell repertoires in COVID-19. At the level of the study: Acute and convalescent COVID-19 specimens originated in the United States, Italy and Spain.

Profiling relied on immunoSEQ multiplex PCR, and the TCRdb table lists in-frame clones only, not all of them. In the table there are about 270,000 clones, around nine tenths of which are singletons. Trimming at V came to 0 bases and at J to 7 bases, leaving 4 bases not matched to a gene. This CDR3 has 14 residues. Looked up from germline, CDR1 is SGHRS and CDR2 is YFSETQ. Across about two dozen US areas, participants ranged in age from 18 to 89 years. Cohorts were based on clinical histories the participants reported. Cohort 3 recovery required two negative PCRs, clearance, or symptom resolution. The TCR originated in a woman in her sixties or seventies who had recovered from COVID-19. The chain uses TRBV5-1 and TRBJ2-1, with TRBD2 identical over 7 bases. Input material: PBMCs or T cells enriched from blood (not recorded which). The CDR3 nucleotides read TGCGCCAGCAGCTTGGCGGGGGGAGGAAATGAGCAGTTCTTC. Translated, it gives CASSLAGGGNEQFF.